This T cell receptor (beta chain) was sequenced for a study of cytomegalovirus exposure and HLA in healthy donors. Study-wide background: For the approximately 410 genotyped donors, 81% fell within the Caucasian-associated ancestry cluster. Study conclusions and caveats: Highly shared variants forming one cluster were likely a sequencing artifact.

Points on this clone: Its antigen remains unidentified.

60 Vbeta and 13 Jbeta primers were used in PCR. Profiling relied on immunoSEQ multiplex PCR, and the TCRdb table lists in-frame clones only, not all of them. The data contain more than 150,000 clones, around 73% of them seen just once; the ten biggest clones take up more than 1.4%. Input material: PBMCs. The TCR sequence derives from a male donor in good health and CMV-seronegative.

This CDR3 reads CASSLVQGNEQFF. The CDR3 bases are TGCGCCAGCAGCTTGGTCCAGGGAAATGAGCAGTTCTTC. The chain employs TRBV5-1 and TRBJ2-1; weak D call: TRBD1 (5 bases). This CDR3 has 13 amino acids. CDR1 is SGHRS, CDR2 YFSETQ, per germline. V lost 0 bases to trimming and J lost 7 bases, with 8 bases between them.